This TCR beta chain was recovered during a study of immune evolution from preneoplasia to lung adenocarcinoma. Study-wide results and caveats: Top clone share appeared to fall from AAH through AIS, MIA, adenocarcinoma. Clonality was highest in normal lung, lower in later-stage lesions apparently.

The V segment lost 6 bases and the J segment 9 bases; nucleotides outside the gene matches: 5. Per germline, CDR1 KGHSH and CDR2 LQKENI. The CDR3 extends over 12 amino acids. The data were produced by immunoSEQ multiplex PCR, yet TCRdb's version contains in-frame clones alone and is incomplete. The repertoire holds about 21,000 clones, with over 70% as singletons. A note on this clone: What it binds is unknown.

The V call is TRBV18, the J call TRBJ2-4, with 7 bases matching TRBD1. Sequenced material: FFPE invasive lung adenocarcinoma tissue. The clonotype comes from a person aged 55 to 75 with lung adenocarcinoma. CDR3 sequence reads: CASSRDSAIQYF. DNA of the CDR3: TGTGCCAGCTCCCGGGACAGTGCCATTCAGTACTTC.